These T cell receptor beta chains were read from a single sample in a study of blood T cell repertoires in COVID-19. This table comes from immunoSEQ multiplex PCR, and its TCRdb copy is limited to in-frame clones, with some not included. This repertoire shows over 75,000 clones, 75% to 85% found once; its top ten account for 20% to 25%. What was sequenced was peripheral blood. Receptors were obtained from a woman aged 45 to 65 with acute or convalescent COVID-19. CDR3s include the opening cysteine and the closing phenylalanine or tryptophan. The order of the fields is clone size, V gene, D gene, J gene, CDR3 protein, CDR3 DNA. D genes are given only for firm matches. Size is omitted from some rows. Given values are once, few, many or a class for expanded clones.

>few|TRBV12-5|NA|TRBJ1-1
CASGAREGLNTEAFF
TGTGCTAGTGGTGCCCGGGAGGGTTTGAACACTGAAGCTTTCTTT
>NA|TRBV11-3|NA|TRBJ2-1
CASSVESWYNEQFF
TGTGCCAGCAGTGTTGAGAGTTGGTACAATGAGCAGTTCTTC
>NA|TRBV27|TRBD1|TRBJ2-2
CASSRGQGAPGELFF
TGTGCCAGCAGTCGGGGACAGGGGGCCCCCGGGGAGCTGTTTTTT
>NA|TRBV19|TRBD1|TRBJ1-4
CASSRPYDRAENEKLFF
TGTGCCAGTAGTCGACCCTATGACAGGGCGGAAAATGAAAAACTGTTTTTT
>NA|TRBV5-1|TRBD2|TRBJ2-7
CASSWNTLLAGGNYEQYF
TGCGCCAGCAGCTGGAACACCCTGTTAGCGGGAGGCAACTACGAGCAGTACTTC
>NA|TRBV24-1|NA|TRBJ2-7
CATSAWGDYEQYF
TGTGCCACCAGTGCATGGGGAGATTACGAGCAGTACTTC
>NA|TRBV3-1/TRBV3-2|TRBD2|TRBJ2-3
CASSQDLIAGVGNTDTQYF
TGTGCCAGCAGCCAAGATCTGATAGCGGGAGTGGGTAACACCGATACGCAGTATTTT
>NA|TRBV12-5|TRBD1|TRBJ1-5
CASGDRGNQPQHF
TGTGCTAGTGGGGACAGGGGTAATCAGCCCCAGCATTTT
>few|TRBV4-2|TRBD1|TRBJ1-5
CASSYDRGGNQPQHF
TGTGCCAGCAGCTACGACAGGGGAGGCAATCAGCCCCAGCATTTT
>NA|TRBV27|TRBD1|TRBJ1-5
CASSNRTGWNQPQHF
TGTGCCAGCAGTAACCGGACAGGGTGGAATCAGCCCCAGCATTTT
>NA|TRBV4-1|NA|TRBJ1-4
CASRQPGQTNEKLFF
TGCGCCAGCAGACAACCAGGGCAAACTAATGAAAAACTGTTTTTT
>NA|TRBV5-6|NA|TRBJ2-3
CASSLQSADTQYF
TGTGCCAGCAGCTTGCAGAGCGCAGATACGCAGTATTTT
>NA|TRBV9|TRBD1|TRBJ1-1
CASSAFRQGMGTEAFF
TGTGCCAGCAGCGCCTTCCGACAGGGAATGGGCACTGAAGCTTTCTTT
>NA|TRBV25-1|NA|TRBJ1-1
CASSAETEAFF
TGTGCCAGCAGTGCGGAGACTGAAGCTTTCTTT
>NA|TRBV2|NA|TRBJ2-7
CASRRSYEQYF
TGTGCCAGCAGGAGGTCCTACGAGCAGTACTTC
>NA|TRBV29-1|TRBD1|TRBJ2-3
CSVDAQGADTQYF
TGCAGCGTTGACGCACAGGGGGCAGATACGCAGTATTTT
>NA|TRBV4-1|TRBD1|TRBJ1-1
CASSQGQGNTEAFF
TGCGCCAGCAGCCAGGGACAGGGCAACACTGAAGCTTTCTTT
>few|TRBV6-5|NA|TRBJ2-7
CASSYAPTYEQYF
TGTGCCAGCAGTTACGCCCCTACCTACGAGCAGTACTTC
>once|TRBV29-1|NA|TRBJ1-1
CSVGASNIGNTEAFF
TGCAGCGTTGGGGCCAGCAATATTGGGAACACTGAAGCTTTCTTT
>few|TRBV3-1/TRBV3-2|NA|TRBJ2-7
CASSLDGIGDSYEQYF
TGTGCCAGCAGCCTTGACGGGATAGGCGACTCCTACGAGCAGTACTTC
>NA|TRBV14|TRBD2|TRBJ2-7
CASKPGLAGGEQYF
TGTGCCAGCAAGCCGGGACTAGCGGGTGGCGAGCAGTACTTC
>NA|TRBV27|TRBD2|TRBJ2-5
CASRSGAETQYF
TGTGCCAGCAGGAGCGGGGCGGAGACCCAGTACTTC
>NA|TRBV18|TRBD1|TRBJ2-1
CASSPPTGGHNEQFF
TGTGCCAGCTCACCACCAACAGGGGGCCACAATGAGCAGTTCTTC
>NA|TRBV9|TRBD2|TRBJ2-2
CASSLEAGGGELFF
TGTGCCAGCAGCCTGGAAGCGGGGGGCGGGGAGCTGTTTTTT
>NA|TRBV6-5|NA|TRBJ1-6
CASSYSPGGNDSPLHF
TGTGCCAGCAGTTACTCGCCCGGCGGGAATGATTCACCCCTCCACTTT
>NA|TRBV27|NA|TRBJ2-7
CASSLRGTTKLHSYEQYF
TGTGCCAGCAGTTTAAGAGGGACAACTAAACTCCACTCCTACGAGCAGTACTTC
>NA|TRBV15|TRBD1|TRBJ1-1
CATSRDRDRGYTEAFF
TGTGCCACCAGCAGAGACCGGGACAGGGGGTACACTGAAGCTTTCTTT
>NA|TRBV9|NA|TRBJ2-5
CASSVGSRQEETQYF
TGTGCCAGCAGCGTAGGTTCTCGACAGGAAGAGACCCAGTACTTC
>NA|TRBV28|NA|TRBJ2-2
CASSLHWGGNTGELFF
TGCGCCAGCAGTTTACATTGGGGGGGCAACACCGGGGAGCTGTTTTTT
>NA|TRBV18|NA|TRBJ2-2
CASSPLLSTGELFF
TGTGCCAGCTCCCCACTGCTGAGTACCGGGGAGCTGTTTTTT
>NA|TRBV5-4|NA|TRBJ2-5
CASSLGHDQGAQYF
TGTGCCAGCAGCTTGGGACACGATCAAGGGGCCCAGTACTTC
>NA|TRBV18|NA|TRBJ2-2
CASSPQQGRANTGELFF
TGTGCCAGCTCACCTCAACAGGGCAGGGCGAACACCGGGGAGCTGTTTTTT
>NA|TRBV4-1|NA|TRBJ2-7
CASSPTGLGNEQYF
TGCGCCAGCAGTCCCACCGGACTCGGGAACGAGCAGTACTTC
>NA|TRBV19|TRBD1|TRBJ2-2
CASSRRDRVAGELFF
TGTGCCAGTAGTAGACGGGACAGGGTTGCCGGGGAGCTGTTTTTT
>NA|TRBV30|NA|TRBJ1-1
CASTPPGAFF
TGTGCCTCGACACCCCCTGGGGCTTTCTTT
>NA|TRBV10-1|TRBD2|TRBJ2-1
CASRGGLAGYQPQQFF
TGCGCCAGCAGGGGGGGACTAGCGGGCTATCAGCCCCAGCAGTTCTTC
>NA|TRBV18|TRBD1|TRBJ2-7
CASSQGQGTYEQYF
TGTGCCAGCTCCCAGGGACAGGGAACCTACGAGCAGTACTTC
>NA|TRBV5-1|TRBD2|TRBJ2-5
CASSIPGGETQYF
TGCGCCAGCAGCATTCCGGGAGGAGAGACCCAGTACTTC
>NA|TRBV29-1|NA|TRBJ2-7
CSVVQGTDEQYF
TGCAGCGTTGTTCAGGGTACCGACGAGCAGTACTTC
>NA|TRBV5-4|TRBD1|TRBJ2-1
CASSLPPGQGSNEQFF
TGTGCCAGCAGCTTGCCGCCGGGACAGGGGTCCAATGAGCAGTTCTTC
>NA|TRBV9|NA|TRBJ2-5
CASSVAETQYF
TGTGCCAGCAGCGTAGCTGAGACCCAGTACTTC
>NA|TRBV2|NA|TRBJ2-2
CASSEWSKTGELFF
TGTGCCAGCAGTGAATGGAGTAAAACCGGGGAGCTGTTTTTT